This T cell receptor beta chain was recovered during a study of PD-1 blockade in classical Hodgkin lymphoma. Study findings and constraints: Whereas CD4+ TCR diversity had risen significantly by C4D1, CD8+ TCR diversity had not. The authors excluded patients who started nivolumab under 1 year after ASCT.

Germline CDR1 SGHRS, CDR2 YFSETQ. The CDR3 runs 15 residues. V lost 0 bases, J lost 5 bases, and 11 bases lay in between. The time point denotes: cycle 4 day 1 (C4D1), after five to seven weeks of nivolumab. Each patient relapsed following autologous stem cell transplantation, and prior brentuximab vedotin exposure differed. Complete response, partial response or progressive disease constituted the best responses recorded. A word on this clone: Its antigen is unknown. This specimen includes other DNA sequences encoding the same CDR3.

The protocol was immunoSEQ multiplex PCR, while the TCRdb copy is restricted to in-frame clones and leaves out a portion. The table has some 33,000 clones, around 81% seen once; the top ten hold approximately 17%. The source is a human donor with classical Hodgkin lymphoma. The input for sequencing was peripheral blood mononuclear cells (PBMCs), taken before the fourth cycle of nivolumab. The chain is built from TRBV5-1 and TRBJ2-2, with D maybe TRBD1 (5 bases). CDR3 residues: CASSLDQGNTGELFF. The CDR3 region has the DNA TGCGCCAGCAGCTTGGACCAGGGCAATACCGGGGAGCTGTTTTTT.